The rows below give T cell receptor beta chains drawn from one sample of a study of shared clonotypes between healthy human individuals. TCRdb keeps only in-frame clones here, not all; method: immunoSEQ multiplex PCR. This table holds around 2.5 million clones, roughly 93% found once. Material for sequencing was naive CD4+ T cells from PBMCs. The receptors shown here come from a man between 18 and 29 years old in good health. Some clones in this sample may be carry-over from other donors' samples. Each CDR3 is given with its conserved first and last residue. The D gene is left open where the match is weak.

d_call,v_call,j_call,cdr3_aa,cdr3_nt
-,TRBV28,TRBJ1-1,CASSLIAGEAFF,TGTGCCAGCAGCCTCATAGCGGGTGAAGCTTTCTTT
-,TRBV11-2,TRBJ1-1,CASSLGRQGPLLAEAFF,TGTGCCAGCAGCTTAGGACGGCAGGGGCCCCTTTTGGCTGAAGCTTTCTTT
-,TRBV9,TRBJ1-2,CASSVESTANYGYTF,TGTGCCAGCAGCGTAGAGAGTACGGCTAACTATGGCTACACCTTC
-,TRBV2,TRBJ2-7,CASTRRGASYEQYF,TGTGCCAGCACCCGGAGAGGGGCCTCCTACGAGCAGTACTTC
-,TRBV5-1,TRBJ1-1,CASSFDGHTEAFF,TGCGCCAGCAGCTTCGACGGTCACACTGAAGCTTTCTTT
-,TRBV6-6,TRBJ2-7,CASSYAGRQYF,TGTGCCAGCAGTTACGCTGGGCGGCAGTACTTC
TRBD2,TRBV28,TRBJ2-1,CASARLAGGTNAYNEQFF,TGTGCCAGCGCTAGACTAGCGGGGGGGACTAACGCCTACAATGAGCAGTTCTTC
TRBD2,TRBV7-6,TRBJ2-3,CASSPAGGGVITDTQYF,TGTGCCAGCAGCCCAGCGGGCGGGGGGGTCATTACAGATACGCAGTATTTT
-,TRBV11-2,TRBJ2-7,CASSYGASYEQYF,TGTGCCAGCAGCTACGGCGCTTCTTACGAGCAGTACTTC
-,TRBV7-2,TRBJ2-5,CASSLAGGIQETQYF,TGTGCCAGCAGCTTAGCGGGAGGCATCCAAGAGACCCAGTACTTC
TRBD2,TRBV9,TRBJ2-5,CASSAIGLAQETQYF,TGTGCCAGCAGCGCCATCGGACTAGCCCAAGAGACCCAGTACTTC
-,TRBV7-8,TRBJ2-7,CASSLGGSTYEQYF,TGTGCCAGCAGCTTAGGGGGGAGTACCTACGAGCAGTACTTC
-,TRBV6-5,TRBJ2-7,CASRIEYNSYEQYF,TGTGCCAGCAGGATAGAGTACAACTCCTACGAGCAGTACTTC
-,TRBV18,TRBJ1-1,CASSPQGGGEAFF,TGTGCCAGCTCACCACAAGGGGGAGGAGAAGCTTTCTTT
-,TRBV5-8,TRBJ1-1,CASSSLWGEAFF,TGTGCCAGCAGCTCATTATGGGGCGAAGCTTTCTTT